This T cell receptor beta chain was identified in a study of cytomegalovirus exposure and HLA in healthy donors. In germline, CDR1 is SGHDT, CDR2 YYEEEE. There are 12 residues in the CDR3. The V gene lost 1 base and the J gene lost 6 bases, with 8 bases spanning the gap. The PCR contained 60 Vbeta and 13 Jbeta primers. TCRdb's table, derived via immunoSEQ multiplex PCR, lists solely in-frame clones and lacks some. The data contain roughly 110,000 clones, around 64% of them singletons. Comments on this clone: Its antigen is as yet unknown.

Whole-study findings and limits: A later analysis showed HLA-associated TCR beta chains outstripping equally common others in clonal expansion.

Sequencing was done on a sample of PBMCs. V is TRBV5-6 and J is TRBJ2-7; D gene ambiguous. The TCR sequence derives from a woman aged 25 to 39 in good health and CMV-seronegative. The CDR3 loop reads CASSLSRSEQYF. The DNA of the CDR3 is TGTGCCAGCAGCTTGTCACGGTCCGAGCAGTACTTC.